These 2 T cell receptor beta chains share one sample of origin, sequenced in a study of T cell changes during pregnancy in multiple sclerosis. Clones were sequenced by immunoSEQ multiplex PCR, and TCRdb holds only the in-frame ones, with some missing. The sample shows around 39,000 clones, over 90% of them seen only once. Sequencing was performed on CD4+ T cells from peripheral blood mononuclear cells, taken in the third trimester of pregnancy. These receptors originate from a female donor in good health, enrolled as a control in a pregnancy study.

This clone was detected once. J is TRBJ1-2 and V is TRBV6-1; D ambiguous. V lost 7 bases, J lost 0 bases, and 15 bases lay in between. The length of the CDR3 is 15 residues. CDR1 and CDR2 from the germline V gene are MNHNS and SASEGT. This CDR3 reads CASNQRGRPNYGYTF. The CDR3 DNA reads as TGTGCCAGCAATCAGAGAGGGCGACCTAACTATGGCTACACCTTC.

This clone was picked up one time. The rearrangement uses TRBV7-3 and TRBJ2-1, with TRBD2 matching over 12 bases. The trim removed 0 bases at V and 9 bases at J, leaving 6 bases unmatched. Germline values: CDR1 SGHTA, CDR2 FQGTGA. The CDR3 is 16 amino acids. The CDR3 loop is CASSLTPSGGAGEQFF. CDR3 coding DNA: TGTGCCAGCAGCTTAACCCCTAGCGGGGGGGCGGGTGAGCAGTTCTTC.